This TCR beta chain was sequenced for a study of vaccination and CD4 T cells after COVID-19. Deletions cut 3 bases from V and 7 bases from J, with 16 bases between. In germline, CDR1 is LNHDA, CDR2 SQIVND (reference sequence). The CDR3 contains 15 residues. As regards this clonotype: Its antigen is currently unknown.

Stated treatment: approximately 9-day PBMC culture with coronavirus spike peptide pools or control peptides (ViraFEST assay). The Oncomine TCR Beta short-read assay sequenced DNA from cultured CD4+ T cells. TCRdb processed the PCR reads anew with MiXCR; each CDR3 protein has one entry. The repertoire holds roughly 7,200 distinct CDR3 sequences, with around 60% as singletons. Study-level points and caveats: Convalescent patients showed a median roughly 85% of reactive clones that were seen only post-vaccination.

The genes are TRBV19 and TRBJ1-5; D unclear. Sequenced material: CD4+ T cells from blood, cultured in vitro. This TCR derives from a human donor who had recovered from COVID-19. The CDR3 protein is CASSIRGSGSQPQHF. The CDR3 DNA is TGTGCCAGTAGTATTCGGGGATCGGGTAGCCAGCCCCAGCATTTT.